This entry concerns a single T cell receptor beta chain. The target antigen is unknown. A much larger clone sits a single nucleotide away, making a read error possible. This record comes from a study of T cell repertoires in cytomegalovirus infection. Study-wide results and caveats: HLA-C-restricted CMV-specific TCR beta clonotypes prevailed in the ex vivo response.

In TCRdb, the reads were re-called with MiXCR into one record per CDR3 protein. The sample has roughly 640,000 distinct CDR3 sequences; approximately 24% are singletons. Germline V lookup: CDR1 MDHEN, CDR2 SYDVKM. There are 14 residues in the CDR3. This TCR derives from a human donor in good health (CMV status not recorded). Some clones in this sample may be carry-over from other donors' samples. The chain has TRBV28 and TRBJ2-7; D is tentatively TRBD1 or TRBD2 (5 bases each). The sample comprised CD8+ T cells from PBMCs. The CDR3, as DNA: TGTGTCAGCAGTCAACGGGACGGAATCTACGAGCAGTACGTC. It translates to CVSSQRDGIYEQYV.